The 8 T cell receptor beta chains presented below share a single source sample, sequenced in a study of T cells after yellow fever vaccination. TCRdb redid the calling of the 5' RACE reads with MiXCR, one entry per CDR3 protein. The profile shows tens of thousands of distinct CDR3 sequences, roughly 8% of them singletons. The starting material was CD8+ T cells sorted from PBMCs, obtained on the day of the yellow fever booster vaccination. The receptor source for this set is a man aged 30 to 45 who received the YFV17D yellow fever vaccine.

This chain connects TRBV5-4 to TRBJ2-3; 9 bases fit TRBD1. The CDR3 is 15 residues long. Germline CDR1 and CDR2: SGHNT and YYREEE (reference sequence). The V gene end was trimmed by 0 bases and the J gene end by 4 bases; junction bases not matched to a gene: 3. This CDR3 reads CASSLGDRAADTQYF. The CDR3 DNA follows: TGTGCCAGCAGCTTGGGGGACAGGGCGGCAGATACGCAGTATTTT.

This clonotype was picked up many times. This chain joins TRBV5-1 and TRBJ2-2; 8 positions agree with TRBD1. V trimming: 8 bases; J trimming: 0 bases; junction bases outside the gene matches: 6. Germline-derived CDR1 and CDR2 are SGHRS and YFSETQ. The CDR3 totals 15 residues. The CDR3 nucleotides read TGCGCCAGTCGACAGGGGTCGGCGAACACCGGGGAGCTGTTTTTT. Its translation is CASRQGSANTGELFF.

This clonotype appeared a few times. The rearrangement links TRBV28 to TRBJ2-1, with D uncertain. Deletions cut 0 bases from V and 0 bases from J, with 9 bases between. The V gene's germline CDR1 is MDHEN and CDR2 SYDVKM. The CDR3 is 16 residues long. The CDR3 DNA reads TGTGCCAGCAGTTTATGGGGTGGTAGCTCCTACAATGAGCAGTTCTTC. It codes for CASSLWGGSSYNEQFF.

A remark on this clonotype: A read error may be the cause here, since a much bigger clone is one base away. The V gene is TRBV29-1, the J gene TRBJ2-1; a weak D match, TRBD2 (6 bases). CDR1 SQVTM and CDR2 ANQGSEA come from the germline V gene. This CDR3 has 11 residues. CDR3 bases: TGCAGAGTCCGGGACTCTCCTGAAACCCTCTTC. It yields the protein CRVRDSPETLF.

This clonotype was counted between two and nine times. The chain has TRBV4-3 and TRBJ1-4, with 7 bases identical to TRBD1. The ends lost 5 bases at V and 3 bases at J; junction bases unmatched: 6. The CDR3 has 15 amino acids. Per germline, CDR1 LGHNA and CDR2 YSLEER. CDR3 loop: CASSAGDSPNEKLFF. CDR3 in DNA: TGCGCCAGCAGCGCCGGGGACAGTCCTAATGAAAAACTGTTTTTT.

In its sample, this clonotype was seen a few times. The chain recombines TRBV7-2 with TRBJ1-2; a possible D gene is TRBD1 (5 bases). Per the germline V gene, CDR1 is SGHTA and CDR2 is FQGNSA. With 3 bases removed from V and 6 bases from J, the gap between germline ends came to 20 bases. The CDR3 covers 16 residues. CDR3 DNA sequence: TGTGCCAGCAGCTTTAGCCCGGGACCCATCATCGATGGCTACACCTTC. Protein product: CASSFSPGPIIDGYTF.

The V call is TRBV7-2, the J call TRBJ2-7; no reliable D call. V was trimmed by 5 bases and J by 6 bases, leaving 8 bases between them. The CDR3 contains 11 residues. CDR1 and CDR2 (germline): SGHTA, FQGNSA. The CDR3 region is CASSHPPEQYF. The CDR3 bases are TGTGCCAGCAGCCACCCCCCCGAGCAGTACTTC.

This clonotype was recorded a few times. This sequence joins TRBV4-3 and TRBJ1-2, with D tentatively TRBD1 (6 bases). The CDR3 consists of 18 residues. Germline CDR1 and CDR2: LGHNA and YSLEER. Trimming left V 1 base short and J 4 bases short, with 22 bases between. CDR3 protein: CASSQGTGGGQFGYGYTF. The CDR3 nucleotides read TGCGCCAGCAGCCAAGGGACGGGAGGCGGACAGTTCGGCTATGGCTACACCTTC.